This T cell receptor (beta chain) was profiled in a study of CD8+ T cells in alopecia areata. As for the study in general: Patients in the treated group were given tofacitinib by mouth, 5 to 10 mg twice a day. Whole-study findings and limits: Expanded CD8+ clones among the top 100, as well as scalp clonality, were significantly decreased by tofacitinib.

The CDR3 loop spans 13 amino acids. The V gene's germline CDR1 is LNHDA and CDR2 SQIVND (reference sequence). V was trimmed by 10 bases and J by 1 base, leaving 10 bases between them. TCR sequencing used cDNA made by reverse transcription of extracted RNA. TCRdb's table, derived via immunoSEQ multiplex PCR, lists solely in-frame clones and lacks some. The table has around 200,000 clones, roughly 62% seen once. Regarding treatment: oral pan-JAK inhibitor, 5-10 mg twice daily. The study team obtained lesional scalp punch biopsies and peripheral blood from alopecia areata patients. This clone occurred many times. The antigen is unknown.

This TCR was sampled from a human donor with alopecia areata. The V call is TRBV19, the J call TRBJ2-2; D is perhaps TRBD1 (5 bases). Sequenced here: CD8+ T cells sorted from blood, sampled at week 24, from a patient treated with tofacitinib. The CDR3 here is CATQGENTGELFF. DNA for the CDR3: TGTGCCACCCAAGGGGAGAACACCGGGGAGCTGTTTTTT. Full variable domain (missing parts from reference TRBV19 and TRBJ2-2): DGGITQSPKYLFRKEGQNVTLSCEQNLNHDAMYWYRQDPGQGLRLIYYSQIVNDFQKGDIAEGYSVSREKKESFPLTVTSAQKNPTAFYLCATQGENTGELFFGEGSRLTVL.